This T cell receptor beta chain was found in a study of blood T cell repertoires in COVID-19. The repertoire was sequenced with immunoSEQ multiplex PCR; TCRdb's copy has only in-frame clones and lacks some. The repertoire holds 180,000 or so clones, with approximately 88% as singletons. Researchers sorted participants into cohorts using their self-reported clinical history. Trimming removed 5 bases at V and 5 bases at J, with 18 bases between. The CDR3 totals 15 residues. Germline CDR1 reads SGHTA; CDR2 reads FQGTGA. Sample: PBMCs or T cells enriched from blood (not recorded which). The V call is TRBV7-3, the J call TRBJ2-5, with D maybe TRBD2 (6 bases). This sequence was found in a woman aged 60 to 75 who had recovered from COVID-19. In nucleotides, the CDR3 is TGTGCCAGCAGCCTATTTGGGGGAAGCGGGGAGACCCAGTACTTC. Its protein is CASSLFGGSGETQYF.